The 31 T cell receptor beta chains below were found in one sample sequenced in a study of T-cell memory formation after mild COVID-19. TCRdb fed the 5' RACE reads into MiXCR, producing one record per CDR3 protein. The sample carries about 340,000 distinct CDR3 sequences, approximately 15% recorded once. Sequencing was carried out using PBMCs or a T cell subset sorted from them (not recorded which). These receptors were collected from a man younger than 35 who had mild COVID-19 (a few samples of this study predate the infection). Cell type and time point are not known.

This clonotype appeared a few times. The chain is built from TRBV4-3 and TRBJ1-6; D perhaps matches TRBD1 (5 bases). Germline V gene sequence: CDR1 LGHNA, CDR2 YSLEER. This CDR3 spans 17 amino acids. V was shortened by 0 bases and J by 5 bases, with 14 bases between the two germline ends. The CDR3: CASSQDQPGPNNSPLHF. The CDR3 coding sequence is TGCGCCAGCAGCCAAGATCAACCAGGGCCTAATAATTCACCCCTCCACTTT.

This clonotype was detected a few times. The rearrangement links TRBV4-3 to TRBJ1-2; 8 bases match TRBD1. Germline V gives CDR1 LGHNA, CDR2 YSLEER. J was trimmed by 7 bases and V by 0 bases; bases with no gene match: 16. The CDR3 consists of 18 residues. CDR3 bases: TGCGCCAGCAGCCAAGATCTATTGTTTGGGACAGGAGTAAGTGGCTACACCTTC. The encoded protein is CASSQDLLFGTGVSGYTF.

The V call is TRBV7-2, the J call TRBJ2-2; 10 nucleotides line up with TRBD1. The CDR3 has 17 residues. Germline V gene lookup returns CDR1 SGHTA and CDR2 FQGNSA. Losses at the gene ends were 2 bases for V and 1 base for J; bases not matched to a gene: 4. DNA for the CDR3: TGTGCCAGCAGCTTACATTGGACAGGGGGGAACACCGGGGAGCTGTTTTTT. Translating it yields CASSLHWTGGNTGELFF.

This clonotype was recorded at least ten times. Here the CDR3 reads CASSYLQLSGANVLTF. In DNA form, the CDR3 reads TGTGCCAGCAGTTATTTACAGCTCTCTGGGGCCAACGTCCTGACTTTC. The chain joins TRBV6-5 to TRBJ2-6, with D uncertain. Germline CDR1 and CDR2: MNHEY and SVGAGI. Trimming removed 3 bases at V and 0 bases at J, with 9 bases between. The length of the CDR3 is 16 residues.

This clonotype was counted a few times. The chain recombines TRBV10-3 with TRBJ2-7, with TRBD2 matching over 10 bases. From germline, CDR1 is ENHRY and CDR2 SYGVKD. J lost 4 bases, V lost 4 bases, and 4 bases had no gene match. The CDR3 is 14 residues long. Here the CDR3 DNA reads TGTGCCATCAGTGGTGGGACTAGCGAATACGAGCAGTACTTC. The encoded protein is CAISGGTSEYEQYF.

This clonotype was counted between two and nine times. The CDR3, as DNA: TGTGCCAGCAGCCCATTCGGGGGAGGGGGACCCTCTGGAAACACCATATATTTT. This sequence encodes CASSPFGGGGPSGNTIYF. V usage is TRBV7-6 and J usage is TRBJ1-3; D might be TRBD1 (6 bases). The CDR3 has 18 amino acids. Germline CDR1 SGHVS, CDR2 FNYEAQ. V was pared by 5 bases and J by 0 bases, with 20 bases between.

The rearrangement uses TRBV13 and TRBJ2-7, with no clear D. Trimming cost V 5 bases and J 0 bases, with 8 bases left between them. This CDR3 region has 13 residues. Germline-derived CDR1 and CDR2 are PRHDT and FYEKMQ (reference sequence). The CDR3 nucleotides are TGTGCCAGCAGCATTGGTCCCTCCTACGAGCAGTACTTC. This translates into CASSIGPSYEQYF.

This clonotype came up a few times. The chain employs TRBV25-1 and TRBJ2-7; 7 bases match TRBD1. This CDR3 has 17 amino acids. From germline, CDR1 is MGHDK and CDR2 SYGVNS. The V segment lost 0 bases and the J segment 0 bases; nucleotides outside the gene matches: 8. The CDR3 spells CASSEYSAGTVSYEQYF. The DNA of the CDR3 is TGTGCCAGCAGTGAATATTCGGCAGGGACAGTCTCCTACGAGCAGTACTTC.

This clonotype has only a few counts. The V gene is TRBV6-2 or TRBV6-3, the J gene TRBJ2-3; possibly TRBD2 for D (6 bases). The CDR3 consists of 13 residues. The ends were cut back, 6 bases at V and 4 bases at J, with 11 bases in the middle. Germline CDR1 is MNHEY and CDR2 is SVGEGT. In DNA, the CDR3 is TGTGCCAGCAGGGGGGGTGGGTCAGATACGCAGTATTTT. This translates into CASRGGGSDTQYF.

For this clonotype: An end of the junction does not agree with germline; a read error may underlie this. The chain recombines TRBV7-2 with TRBJ2-5; no clear D. The CDR3 has 11 amino acids. CDR1 is SGHTA and CDR2 is FQGNSA in the germline V gene. The chain's CDR3 is CASSLMYPPHF. The CDR3 nucleotides are TGTGCCAGCAGCTTAATGTACCCTCCGCACTTC.

This clonotype has only a few counts. This chain joins TRBV6-5 and TRBJ2-7; possibly TRBD1 or TRBD2 for D (5 bases each). Germline CDR1 and CDR2: MNHEY and SVGAGI. V lost 0 bases and J lost 3, with 9 bases in between. This CDR3 has 14 residues. The CDR3 here is CASSYSIGGYEQYF. CDR3 in DNA: TGTGCCAGCAGTTACTCTATTGGGGGCTACGAGCAGTACTTC.

This clonotype was counted at least ten times. The CDR3, as DNA: TGTGCCAGCAGCTTAAAGAGGATCGAAGAGACCCAGTACTTC. Translated: CASSLKRIEETQYF. The chain employs TRBV7-2 and TRBJ2-5; no reliable D call. In germline, CDR1 is SGHTA, CDR2 FQGNSA. The CDR3 runs 14 residues. V was trimmed by 2 bases and J by 3 bases, leaving 10 bases between them.

This rearrangement joins TRBV29-1 to TRBJ2-5, with D maybe TRBD2 (7 bases). This CDR3 comprises 14 residues. The germline CDR1 and CDR2 sequences are SQVTM and ANQGSEA. V lost 4 bases, J lost 4 bases, and 16 bases lay in between. In DNA, the CDR3 is TGCAGCGTTGTAGACGGGGGGCGGGCAGAGACCCAGTACTTC. Residues: CSVVDGGRAETQYF.

Many counts were recorded for this clonotype. J is TRBJ2-5 and V is TRBV11-2; 11 nucleotides agree with TRBD2. In germline, CDR1 is SGHAT, CDR2 FQNNGV. This CDR3 spans 15 amino acids. Trimming at V came to 6 bases and at J to 4 bases, leaving 7 bases not matched to a gene. The CDR3 protein is CASRHSGGAAETQYF. CDR3 nucleotide sequence: TGTGCCAGCAGACATAGCGGGGGGGCTGCAGAGACCCAGTACTTC.

This clonotype was seen a few times. J is TRBJ1-2 and V is TRBV7-9; 7 positions match TRBD1. V trimming: 4 bases; J trimming: 4 bases; junction bases outside the gene matches: 6. Germline loops: CDR1 SEHNR, CDR2 FQNEAQ (reference sequence). The CDR3 contains 14 residues. CDR3: CASSSGGQSYGYTF. CDR3 nucleotides: TGTGCCAGCAGCTCCGGGGGACAGAGCTATGGCTACACCTTC.

The chain links TRBV12-3 or TRBV12-4 to TRBJ2-1; 14 nucleotides line up with TRBD2. V trimming: 6 bases; J trimming: 7 bases; junction bases outside the gene matches: 14. The CDR3 runs to 18 residues. CDR3: CASSTRLAGGVFINEQFF. In nucleotides, the CDR3 is TGTGCCAGCAGCACCCGACTAGCGGGGGGGGTTTTTATTAATGAGCAGTTCTTC.

This chain connects TRBV3-1 to TRBJ2-5; no definite D call. CDR1 and CDR2 (germline): LGHDT, YNNKEL (reference sequence). V shed 3 bases and J shed 5 bases, with 16 bases lying between them. CDR3 length: 15 residues. CDR3 residues: CASSHPRSGGETQYF. DNA for the CDR3: TGTGCCAGCAGCCACCCCCGGTCCGGTGGGGAGACCCAGTACTTC.

Only a few counts were recorded for this clonotype. The chain couples TRBV4-3 to TRBJ2-1, with D possibly matching TRBD2 (5 bases). The ends were cut back, 2 bases at V and 7 bases at J, with 9 bases in the middle. Germline CDR1 reads LGHNA; CDR2 reads YSLEER. The CDR3 loop spans 13 amino acids. The CDR3 DNA reads as TGCGCCAGCAGCCAACCGGGCGGGAATGAGCAGTTCTTC. It encodes CASSQPGGNEQFF.

This clonotype was seen many times. The chain is built from TRBV5-1 and TRBJ1-4; no clear D. Trimming pared 0 bases from V and 8 bases from J, leaving 14 bases between. CDR3 length: 15 residues. From germline, CDR1 is SGHRS and CDR2 YFSETQ. The chain's CDR3 is CASSLALVSGEKLFF. DNA for the CDR3: TGCGCCAGCAGCTTGGCCCTCGTTTCAGGAGAAAAACTGTTTTTT.

This clonotype appeared a few times. This sequence joins TRBV9 and TRBJ2-5, with D tentatively TRBD2 (5 bases). CDR3 length: 13 amino acids. CDR1 is SGDLS and CDR2 is YYNGEE in the germline V gene. The V gene lost 9 bases and the J gene lost 4 bases, with 16 bases spanning the gap. For the CDR3, the DNA is TGTGCCATCGGCGGGCCCCGGGGAGAGACCCAGTACTTC. This codes for CAIGGPRGETQYF.

This clonotype was seen a handful of times. This chain links TRBV5-4 with TRBJ1-1, with D possibly matching TRBD1 (5 bases). V lost 2 bases to trimming and J lost 1 base, with 12 bases between them. CDR1 is SGHNT and CDR2 is YYREEE in the germline V gene (reference sequence). The CDR3 covers 15 residues. Written as DNA, the CDR3 is TGTGCCAGCAGCTTCGACAGCGGACCGAACACTGAAGCTTTCTTT. Protein product: CASSFDSGPNTEAFF.

This clonotype was picked up a small number of times. The rearrangement links TRBV7-3 to TRBJ1-5; D unclear. The CDR3 contains 13 residues. CDR1 SGHTA and CDR2 FQGTGA come from the germline V gene. V lost 3 bases and J lost 7, with 10 bases in between. The CDR3 DNA sequence: TGTGCCAGCAGCTTCGACATATACCAGCCCCAGCATTTT. Translation: CASSFDIYQPQHF. Looking up the rest from reference TRBV7-3 and TRBJ1-5 gives the full variable domain: GAGVSQTPSNKVTEKGKYVELRCDPISGHTALYWYRQSLGQGPEFLIYFQGTGAADDSGLPNDRFFAVRPEGSVSTLKIQRTERGDSAVYLCASSFDIYQPQHFGDGTRLSIL.

This clonotype has a count of ten or more. This chain connects TRBV5-6 to TRBJ2-7; tentative D call: TRBD1 (5 bases). The CDR3 runs to 12 residues. V was trimmed by 4 bases and J by 4 bases, leaving 9 bases between them. CDR1 is SGHDT and CDR2 is YYEEEE in the germline V gene. The CDR3 is CASSTGPYEQYV. The CDR3 DNA sequence: TGTGCCAGCAGCACAGGACCTTACGAGCAGTACGTC.

The table lists this clonotype with many counts. The DNA of the CDR3 is TGTGCCAGCTTCATCGCTACAGGGAAATTTCGCAATGAGCAGTTCTTC. Translated: CASFIATGKFRNEQFF. This chain links TRBV7-9 with TRBJ2-1, with D possibly TRBD1 on 6 matching bases. V shed 8 bases and J shed 6 bases, with 23 bases lying between them. This CDR3 comprises 16 residues. Germline V gives CDR1 SEHNR, CDR2 FQNEAQ (reference sequence).

In this sample, this clonotype turned up many times. The chain carries TRBV12-3 or TRBV12-4 and TRBJ1-6; TRBD1 is a possible D gene (6 bases). Deletions cut 7 bases from V and 10 bases from J, with 20 bases between. The CDR3 spans 15 residues. This chain's CDR3 is CASTPGAGLGSPLHF. The CDR3 nucleotides read TGTGCCAGCACCCCAGGGGCAGGGTTAGGGTCACCCCTCCACTTT.

The chain uses TRBV13 and TRBJ2-2, with D possibly TRBD2 on 6 matching bases. The germline V gene has CDR1 PRHDT and CDR2 FYEKMQ (reference sequence). Trimming stripped 8 bases from V and 1 base from J, with 11 bases between. The CDR3 consists of 14 residues. CDR3 bases: TGTGCCAGCGCAGCGGGCTTGAACACCGGGGAGCTGTTTTTT. This gives the protein CASAAGLNTGELFF.

The rearrangement links TRBV12-3 or TRBV12-4 to TRBJ2-1; D not certain. Trimming removed 6 bases at V and 10 bases at J, with 10 bases between. This CDR3 spans 11 amino acids. The CDR3 DNA sequence: TGTGCCAGCAGCCCCCCCGGGGAGCAGTTCTTC. Translated: CASSPPGEQFF.

The chain combines TRBV4-2 with TRBJ2-3; 13 nucleotides match TRBD2. CDR3 length: 17 residues. The V segment lost 4 bases and the J segment 6 bases; nucleotides outside the gene matches: 10. CDR1 and CDR2 from the germline V gene are LGHNA and YNFKEQ. In DNA, the CDR3 is TGTGCCAGCAGCCGCGGACTAGCGGGGGCGACCACGGATACGCAGTATTTT. Its translation: CASSRGLAGATTDTQYF.

This sequence joins TRBV6-4 and TRBJ2-5; the match to TRBD2 covers 8 bases. The V gene's germline CDR1 is MRHNA and CDR2 SNTAGT. The length of the CDR3 is 15 residues. The V gene end was trimmed by 4 bases and the J gene end by 5 bases; junction bases not matched to a gene: 9. The CDR3 region has the DNA TGTGCCAGCAGTGGCTTAGCGGGACCCCACGAGACCCAGTACTTC. Translation: CASSGLAGPHETQYF.

This chain connects TRBV2 to TRBJ2-3; D is uncertain. This CDR3 has 12 amino acids. Trimming pared 7 bases from V and 0 bases from J, leaving 5 bases between. Germline V CDR1 and CDR2: SNHLY, FYNNEI. The CDR3: CASTRSTDTQYF. CDR3 in DNA: TGTGCCAGCACCCGCAGCACAGATACGCAGTATTTT.

V and J are TRBV20-1 and TRBJ2-7; 10 bases align to TRBD2. This CDR3 region has 15 residues. The germline V gene has CDR1 DFQATT and CDR2 SNEGSKA (reference sequence). V shed 5 bases, J shed 0 bases, and the junction held 7 bases outside the gene matches. CDR3 bases: TGCAGTGCTGAGCCTAGCGGGGGAAGCTCCTACGAGCAGTACGTC. This sequence encodes CSAEPSGGSSYEQYV.